Listed below are T cell receptor beta chains from one sample, sequenced in a study of blood T cell repertoires in COVID-19. Sequenced by immunoSEQ multiplex PCR; TCRdb stores in-frame clones only, minus some. The profile shows 95,000 to 110,000 clones, approximately 80% of them singletons. Sequencing was carried out using peripheral blood. These receptor sequences come from a man between 60 and 75 years old with acute or convalescent COVID-19. Both conserved end residues are part of each CDR3. A D gene is named only where the DNA matches it firmly. A clone size is listed for some rows: how often the clone was seen (once, few, many), or a class if it is expanded.

v_call: TRBV2
d_call: NA
j_call: TRBJ2-7
clone_size: NA
cdr3_nt: TGTGCCAGCAGTGAAGGGCCGCGGGGCGGAAGGAACGAGCAGTACTTC
cdr3_aa: CASSEGPRGGRNEQYF

v_call: TRBV2
d_call: NA
j_call: TRBJ1-2
clone_size: once
cdr3_nt: TGTGCCAGCAGACAGGGAGACTATGGCTACACCTTC
cdr3_aa: CASRQGDYGYTF

v_call: TRBV7-3
d_call: TRBD2
j_call: TRBJ2-1
clone_size: NA
cdr3_nt: TGTGCCAGCAGCTTGGGACTAGCGGACAATGAGCAGTTCTTC
cdr3_aa: CASSLGLADNEQFF

v_call: TRBV18
d_call: NA
j_call: TRBJ1-3
clone_size: NA
cdr3_nt: TGTGCCAGCTCACCGGCACGGGACAGAAACACCATATATTTT
cdr3_aa: CASSPARDRNTIYF

v_call: TRBV3-1/TRBV3-2
d_call: NA
j_call: TRBJ2-3
clone_size: once
cdr3_nt: TGTGCCAGCACACAACAGGTCGGTGGGGAATCGGCGCAGTATTTT
cdr3_aa: CASTQQVGGESAQYF

v_call: TRBV7-3
d_call: TRBD2
j_call: TRBJ2-3
clone_size: NA
cdr3_nt: TGTGCCAGCAGCCCAAGGATTAGCGGGGCAAGCACAGATACGCAGTATTTT
cdr3_aa: CASSPRISGASTDTQYF

v_call: TRBV7-2
d_call: TRBD1
j_call: TRBJ1-3
clone_size: NA
cdr3_nt: TGTGCCAGCAGCGTTCGGACAGGGTCTAATGGAAACACCATATATTTT
cdr3_aa: CASSVRTGSNGNTIYF

v_call: TRBV6-5
d_call: NA
j_call: TRBJ2-2
clone_size: NA
cdr3_nt: TGTGCCAGCAGTTATTCCGGGACTCCGAACACCGGGGAGCTGTTTTTT
cdr3_aa: CASSYSGTPNTGELFF

v_call: TRBV4-2
d_call: NA
j_call: TRBJ1-4
clone_size: NA
cdr3_nt: TGTGCCAGCAGCCAAGACCCCACGGCGGCGTTTAATGAAAAACTGTTTTTT
cdr3_aa: CASSQDPTAAFNEKLFF

v_call: TRBV9
d_call: NA
j_call: TRBJ1-1
clone_size: NA
cdr3_nt: TGTGCCAGCAGCGTAGGAGACAGAGAGAACACTGAAGCTTTCTTT
cdr3_aa: CASSVGDRENTEAFF

v_call: TRBV30
d_call: TRBD2
j_call: TRBJ2-1
clone_size: NA
cdr3_nt: TGTGCCTGGAGTGTACCCCGGGGCGGGAGGGATTACAATGAGCAGTTCTTC
cdr3_aa: CAWSVPRGGRDYNEQFF

v_call: TRBV4-1
d_call: NA
j_call: TRBJ1-1
clone_size: NA
cdr3_nt: TGCGCCAGCAGCCAAGTAACAGGGAACACTGAAGCTTTCTTT
cdr3_aa: CASSQVTGNTEAFF

v_call: TRBV19
d_call: NA
j_call: TRBJ1-3
clone_size: NA
cdr3_nt: TGTGCCAGTAGTATCTACTTTTCGGGAGCCGGAAACACCATATATTTT
cdr3_aa: CASSIYFSGAGNTIYF

v_call: TRBV3-1/TRBV3-2
d_call: NA
j_call: TRBJ2-2
clone_size: NA
cdr3_nt: TGTGCCAGCAGCCAAGAAGGGGGGACGAGACTAGCTCGGAACACCGGGGAGCTGTTTTTT
cdr3_aa: CASSQEGGTRLARNTGELFF

v_call: TRBV30
d_call: NA
j_call: TRBJ1-3
clone_size: NA
cdr3_nt: TGTGCCTGGAGCGTCACAGGGCCAGGAAACACCATATATTTT
cdr3_aa: CAWSVTGPGNTIYF

v_call: TRBV5-1
d_call: NA
j_call: TRBJ2-1
clone_size: once
cdr3_nt: TGCGCCAGCAGCTTGAAAGCTAGCGCGAAGAACAATGAGCAGTTCTTC
cdr3_aa: CASSLKASAKNNEQFF

v_call: TRBV11-3
d_call: TRBD1
j_call: TRBJ1-1
clone_size: NA
cdr3_nt: TGTGCCAGCAGCCCAAACAGGGGCCTCGACGCCACTGAAGCTTTCTTT
cdr3_aa: CASSPNRGLDATEAFF

v_call: TRBV9
d_call: NA
j_call: TRBJ1-1
clone_size: NA
cdr3_nt: TGTGCCAGCAGCGTAGCCGACAGTTACACTGAAGCTTTCTTT
cdr3_aa: CASSVADSYTEAFF

v_call: TRBV11-3
d_call: TRBD2
j_call: TRBJ2-1
clone_size: NA
cdr3_nt: TGTGCCAGCAGCTTAGATCCTGGACTAGCGGGGCAGTTCTTC
cdr3_aa: CASSLDPGLAGQFF

v_call: TRBV6-2/TRBV6-3
d_call: NA
j_call: TRBJ2-7
clone_size: NA
cdr3_nt: TGTGCCAGCAGTCCCCTCTACGAGCAGTACTTC
cdr3_aa: CASSPLYEQYF

v_call: TRBV7-9
d_call: TRBD1
j_call: TRBJ2-7
clone_size: once
cdr3_nt: TGTGCCAGCAGCCCACAAGGGGGACAGGGCCTTCCCTACGAGCAGTACTTC
cdr3_aa: CASSPQGGQGLPYEQYF

v_call: TRBV29-1
d_call: NA
j_call: TRBJ2-5
clone_size: NA
cdr3_nt: TGCAGCGTCGCGACTAGTCTCGGGGAGACCCAGTACTTC
cdr3_aa: CSVATSLGETQYF

v_call: TRBV25-1
d_call: NA
j_call: TRBJ2-1
clone_size: NA
cdr3_nt: TGTGCCAGCAGCGTTTCACAGGTCAATGAGCAGTTCTTC
cdr3_aa: CASSVSQVNEQFF

v_call: TRBV7-3
d_call: TRBD1
j_call: TRBJ2-7
clone_size: NA
cdr3_nt: TGTGCCAGCAGCCCCGGGACAGGGCCTAAGGTCTTGTACTTC
cdr3_aa: CASSPGTGPKVLYF

v_call: TRBV30
d_call: NA
j_call: TRBJ1-2
clone_size: NA
cdr3_nt: TGTGCCTGGAGTGAAGGCTTAGCTCGGGGCTACACCTTC
cdr3_aa: CAWSEGLARGYTF

v_call: TRBV3-1/TRBV3-2
d_call: TRBD1
j_call: TRBJ1-2
clone_size: NA
cdr3_nt: TGTGCCAGCGGACAGGGGGCTGGCTATGGCTACACCTTC
cdr3_aa: CASGQGAGYGYTF

v_call: TRBV7-3
d_call: TRBD1
j_call: TRBJ2-7
clone_size: NA
cdr3_nt: TGTGCGATGGATGGGGGACAGGGAGAGTACGAGCAGTACTTC
cdr3_aa: CAMDGGQGEYEQYF